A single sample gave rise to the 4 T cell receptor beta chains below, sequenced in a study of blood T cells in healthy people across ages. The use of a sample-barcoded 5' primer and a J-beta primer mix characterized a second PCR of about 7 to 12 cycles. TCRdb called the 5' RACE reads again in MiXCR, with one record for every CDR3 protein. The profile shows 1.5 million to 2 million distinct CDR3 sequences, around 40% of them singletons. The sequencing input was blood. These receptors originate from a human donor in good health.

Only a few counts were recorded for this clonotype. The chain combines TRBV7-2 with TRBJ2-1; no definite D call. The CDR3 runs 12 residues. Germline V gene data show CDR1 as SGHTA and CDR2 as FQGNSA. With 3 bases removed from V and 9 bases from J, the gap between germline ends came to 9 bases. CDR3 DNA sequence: TGTGCCAGCAGCTTTCGACTTTCTGAGCAGTTCTTC. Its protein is CASSFRLSEQFF.

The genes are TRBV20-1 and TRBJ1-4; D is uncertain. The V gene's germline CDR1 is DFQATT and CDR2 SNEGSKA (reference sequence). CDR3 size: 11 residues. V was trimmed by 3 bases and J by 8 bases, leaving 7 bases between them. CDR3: CSASSGEKLFF. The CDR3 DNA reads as TGCAGTGCTAGTTCGGGAGAAAAACTGTTTTTT.

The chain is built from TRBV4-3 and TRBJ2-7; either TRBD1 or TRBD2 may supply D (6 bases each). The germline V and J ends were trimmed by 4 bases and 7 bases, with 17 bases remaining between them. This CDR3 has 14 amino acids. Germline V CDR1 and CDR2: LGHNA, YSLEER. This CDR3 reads CASSLETGAREQYF. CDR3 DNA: TGCGCCAGCAGCCTAGAAACGGGGGCGCGGGAGCAGTACTTC.

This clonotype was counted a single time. Here the CDR3 DNA reads TGCAGCGTTGAAAGGACAGGGGGCCGCGGGGAGACCCAGTACTTC. This encodes CSVERTGGRGETQYF. The chain has TRBV29-1 and TRBJ2-5, with TRBD1 matching 11 bases. This CDR3 has 15 residues. Germline V CDR1 and CDR2: SQVTM, ANQGSEA. V shed 2 bases, J shed 5 bases, and the junction held 7 bases outside the gene matches.